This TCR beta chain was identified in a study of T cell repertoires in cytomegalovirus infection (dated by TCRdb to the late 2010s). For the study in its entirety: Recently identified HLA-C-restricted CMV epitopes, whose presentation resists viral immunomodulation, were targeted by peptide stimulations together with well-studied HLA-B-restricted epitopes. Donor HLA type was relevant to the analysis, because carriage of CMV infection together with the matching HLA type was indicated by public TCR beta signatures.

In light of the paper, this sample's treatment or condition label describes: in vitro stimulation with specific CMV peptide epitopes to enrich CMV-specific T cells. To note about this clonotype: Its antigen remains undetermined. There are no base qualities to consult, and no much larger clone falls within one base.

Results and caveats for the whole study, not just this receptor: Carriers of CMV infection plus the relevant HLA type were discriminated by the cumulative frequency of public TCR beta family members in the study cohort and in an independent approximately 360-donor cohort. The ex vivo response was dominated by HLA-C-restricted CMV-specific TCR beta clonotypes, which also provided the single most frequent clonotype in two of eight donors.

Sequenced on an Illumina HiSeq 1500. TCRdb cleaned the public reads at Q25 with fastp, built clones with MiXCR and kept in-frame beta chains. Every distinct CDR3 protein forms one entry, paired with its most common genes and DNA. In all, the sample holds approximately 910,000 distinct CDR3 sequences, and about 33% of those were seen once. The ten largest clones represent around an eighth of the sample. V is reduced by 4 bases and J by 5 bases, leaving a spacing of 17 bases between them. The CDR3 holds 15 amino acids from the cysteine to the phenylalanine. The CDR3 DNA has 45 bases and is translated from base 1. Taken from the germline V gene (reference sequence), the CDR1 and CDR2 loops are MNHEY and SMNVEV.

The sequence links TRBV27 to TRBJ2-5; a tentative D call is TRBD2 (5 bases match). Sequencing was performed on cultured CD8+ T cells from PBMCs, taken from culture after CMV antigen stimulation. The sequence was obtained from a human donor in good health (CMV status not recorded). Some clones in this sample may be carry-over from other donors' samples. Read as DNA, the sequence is TGTGCCAGCAGTTCGACTATTTCCTTACGTGAGACCCAGTACTTC. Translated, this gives CASSSTISLRETQYF.